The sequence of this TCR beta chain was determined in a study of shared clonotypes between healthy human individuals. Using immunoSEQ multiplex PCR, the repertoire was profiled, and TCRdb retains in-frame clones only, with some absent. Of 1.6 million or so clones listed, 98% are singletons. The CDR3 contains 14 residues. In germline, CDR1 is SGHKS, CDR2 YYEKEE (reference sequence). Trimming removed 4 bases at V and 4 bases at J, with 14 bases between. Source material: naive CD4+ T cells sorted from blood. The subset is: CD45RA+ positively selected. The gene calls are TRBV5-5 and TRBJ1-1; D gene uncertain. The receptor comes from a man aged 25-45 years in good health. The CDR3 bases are TGTGCCAGCAGCACGTGGCATGGAACCACTGAAGCTTTCTTT. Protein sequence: CASSTWHGTTEAFF.